This T cell receptor beta chain was profiled in a study of T cell repertoires in cytomegalovirus infection. The overall study: Public signatures in TCR beta pointed to CMV infection and matching HLA type.

Germline-derived CDR1 and CDR2 are SGHTA and FQGNSA. This CDR3 is 14 amino acids long. V shed 1 base and J shed 5 bases, with 11 bases lying between them. Concerning this clonotype: No antigen is known for it.

One entry per CDR3 protein, called by TCRdb with MiXCR from the reads. The sample includes approximately 590,000 distinct CDR3 sequences, approximately 40% of them seen just once. The clonotype comes from a human donor in good health (CMV status not recorded). Some clones in this sample may be carry-over from other donors' samples. The sample consisted of cultured PBMCs, taken from culture after CMV antigen stimulation. The chain combines TRBV7-2 with TRBJ2-5; D gene unclear. The DNA for the CDR3 is TGTGCCAGCAGCTTAGGCGGCTATTCGGAGACCCAGTACTTC. Translation: CASSLGGYSETQYF.